The present TCR beta chain was sequenced within a study of early T cells in non-severe SARS-CoV-2 infection. From the 5' RACE reads, TCRdb called clonotypes with MiXCR, one entry per CDR3 protein. The table includes tens of thousands of distinct CDR3 sequences, roughly 4% detected once. Many counts were recorded for this clonotype. Its antigen is not identified. The CDR3 contains 13 residues. CDR1 and CDR2 from the germline V gene are MNHEY and SMNVEV (reference sequence). V lost 1 base and J lost 5, with 8 bases in between. Regarding the study as a whole: VDJdb matching, biased toward anti-spike CD8 responses, missed private and CD4 specificities.

This clonotype was sampled from an adult who was a healthcare worker with PCR-confirmed SARS-CoV-2 infection or an uninfected control (not recorded which). The gene calls are TRBV27 and TRBJ1-2, with D unclear. Sequencing was carried out using whole blood. The CDR3: CASSLFGGYGYTF. The CDR3 bases are TGTGCCAGCAGTTTATTTGGTGGATATGGCTACACCTTC.